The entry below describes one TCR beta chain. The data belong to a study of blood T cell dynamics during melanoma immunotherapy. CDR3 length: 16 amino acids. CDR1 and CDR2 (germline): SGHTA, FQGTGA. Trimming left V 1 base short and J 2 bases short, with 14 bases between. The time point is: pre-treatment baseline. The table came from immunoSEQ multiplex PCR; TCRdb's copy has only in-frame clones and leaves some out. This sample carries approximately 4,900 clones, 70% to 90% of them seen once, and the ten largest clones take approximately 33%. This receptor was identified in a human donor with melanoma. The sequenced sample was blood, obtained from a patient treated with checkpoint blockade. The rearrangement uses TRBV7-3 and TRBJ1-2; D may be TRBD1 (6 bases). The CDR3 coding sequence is TGTGCCAGCAGCTTAATAGGGGGACACCCCAACTATGGCTACACCTTC. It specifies CASSLIGGHPNYGYTF.